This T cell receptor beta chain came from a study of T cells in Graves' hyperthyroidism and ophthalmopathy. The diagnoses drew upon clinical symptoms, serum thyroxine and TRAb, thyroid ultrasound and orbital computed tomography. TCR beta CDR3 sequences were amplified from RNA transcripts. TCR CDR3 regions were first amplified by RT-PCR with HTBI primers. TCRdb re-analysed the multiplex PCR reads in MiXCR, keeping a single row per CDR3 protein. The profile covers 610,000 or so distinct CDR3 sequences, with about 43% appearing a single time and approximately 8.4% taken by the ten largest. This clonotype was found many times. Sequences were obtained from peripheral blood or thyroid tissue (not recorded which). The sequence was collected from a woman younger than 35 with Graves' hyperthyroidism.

CDR3 loop: CASSAVNQPQHF. The CDR3 coding sequence is TGTGCCAGCAGTGCCGTCAATCAGCCCCAGCATTTT. J is TRBJ1-5 and V is TRBV27; no clear D. Germline values: CDR1 MNHEY, CDR2 SMNVEV (reference sequence). With 5 bases removed from V and 3 bases from J, the gap between germline ends came to 5 bases. The CDR3 runs 12 residues.